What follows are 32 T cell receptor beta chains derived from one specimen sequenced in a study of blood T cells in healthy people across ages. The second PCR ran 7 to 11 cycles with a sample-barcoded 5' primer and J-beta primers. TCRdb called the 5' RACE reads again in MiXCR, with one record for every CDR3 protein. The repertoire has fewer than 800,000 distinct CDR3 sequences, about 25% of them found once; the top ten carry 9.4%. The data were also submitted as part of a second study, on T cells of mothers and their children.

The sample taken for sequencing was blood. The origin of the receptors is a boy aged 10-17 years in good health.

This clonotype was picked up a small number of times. The CDR3 DNA reads as TGTGCCAGCAGTGCTAGCGGGAATCGAGCCGAGCAGTACTTC. This sequence encodes CASSASGNRAEQYF. The rearrangement uses TRBV2 and TRBJ2-7; 9 positions agree with TRBD2. The CDR3 has 14 amino acids. V lost 4 bases to trimming and J lost 6 bases; unmatched junction nucleotides: 7. In germline, CDR1 is SNHLY, CDR2 FYNNEI.

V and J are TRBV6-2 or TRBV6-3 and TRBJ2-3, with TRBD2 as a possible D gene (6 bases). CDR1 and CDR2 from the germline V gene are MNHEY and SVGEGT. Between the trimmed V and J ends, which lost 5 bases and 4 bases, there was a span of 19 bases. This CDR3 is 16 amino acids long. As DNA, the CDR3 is TGTGCCAGCAGTCCCGGGACTTTAACCACGGCAGATACGCAGTATTTT. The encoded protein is CASSPGTLTTADTQYF.

The CDR3 nucleotides are TGTGCCAGCAGTCCCTACAGGATTACCTACGAGCAGTACTTC. This translates into CASSPYRITYEQYF. This chain connects TRBV28 to TRBJ2-7; the D gene is possibly TRBD1 (5 bases). Trimming removed 5 bases at V and 2 bases at J, with 13 bases between. This CDR3 is built from 14 residues. Germline CDR1 and CDR2: MDHEN and SYDVKM.

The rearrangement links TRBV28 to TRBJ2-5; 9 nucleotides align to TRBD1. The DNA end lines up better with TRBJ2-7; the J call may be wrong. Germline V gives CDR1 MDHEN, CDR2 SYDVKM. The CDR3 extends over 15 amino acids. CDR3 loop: CASRESGTGTNEQYF. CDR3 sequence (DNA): TGTGCCAGCAGGGAATCCGGGACAGGGACAAACGAGCAGTACTTC.

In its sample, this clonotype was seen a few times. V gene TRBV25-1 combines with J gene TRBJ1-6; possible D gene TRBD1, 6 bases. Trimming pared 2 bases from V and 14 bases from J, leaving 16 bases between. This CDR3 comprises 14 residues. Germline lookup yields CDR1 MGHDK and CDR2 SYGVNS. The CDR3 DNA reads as TGTGCCAGCAGTGAAAGGGGGGACCACAGGGCCCTCCACTTT. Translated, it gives CASSERGDHRALHF.

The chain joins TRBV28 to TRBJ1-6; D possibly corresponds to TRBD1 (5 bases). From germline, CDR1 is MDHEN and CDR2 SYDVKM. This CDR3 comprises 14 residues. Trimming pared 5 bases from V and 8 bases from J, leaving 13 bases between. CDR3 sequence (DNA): TGTGCCAGCAGTCTGAGACAGAATGATTCACCCCTCCACTTT. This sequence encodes CASSLRQNDSPLHF.

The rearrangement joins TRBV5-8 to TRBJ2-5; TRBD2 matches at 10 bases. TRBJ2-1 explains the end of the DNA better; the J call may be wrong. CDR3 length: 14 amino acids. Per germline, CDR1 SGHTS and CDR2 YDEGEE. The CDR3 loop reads CAVRRASGSNEQFF. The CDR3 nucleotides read TGTGCCGTAAGGAGGGCTAGCGGGAGTAATGAGCAGTTCTTC.

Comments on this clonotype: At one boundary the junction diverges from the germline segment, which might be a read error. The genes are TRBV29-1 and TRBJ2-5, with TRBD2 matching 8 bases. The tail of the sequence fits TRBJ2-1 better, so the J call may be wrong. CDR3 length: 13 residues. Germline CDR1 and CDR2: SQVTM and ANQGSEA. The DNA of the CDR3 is TGCGGCGTAAAGCGGGAGAATTACAATGAGCAGTTCTTC. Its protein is CGVKRENYNEQFF.

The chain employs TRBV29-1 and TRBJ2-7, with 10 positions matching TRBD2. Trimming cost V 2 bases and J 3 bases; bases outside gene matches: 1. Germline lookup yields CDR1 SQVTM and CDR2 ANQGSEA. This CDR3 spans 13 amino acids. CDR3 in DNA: TGCAGCGTTGAACTAGCGGGAGTCTACGAGCAGTACTTC. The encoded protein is CSVELAGVYEQYF.

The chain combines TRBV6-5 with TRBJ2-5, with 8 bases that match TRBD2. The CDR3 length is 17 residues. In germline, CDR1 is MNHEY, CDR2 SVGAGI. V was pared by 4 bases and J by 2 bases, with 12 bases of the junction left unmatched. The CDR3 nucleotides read TGTGCCAGCAGTTTGTACCTAGCGGGCGGGGGGCAAGAGACCCAGTACTTC. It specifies CASSLYLAGGGQETQYF.

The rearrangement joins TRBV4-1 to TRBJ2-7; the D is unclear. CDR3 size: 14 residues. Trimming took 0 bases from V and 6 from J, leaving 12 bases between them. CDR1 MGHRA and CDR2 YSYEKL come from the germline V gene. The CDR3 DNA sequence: TGCGCCAGCAGCCAAGAGGGGATTCCGCTCGAGCAGTACTTC. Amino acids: CASSQEGIPLEQYF.

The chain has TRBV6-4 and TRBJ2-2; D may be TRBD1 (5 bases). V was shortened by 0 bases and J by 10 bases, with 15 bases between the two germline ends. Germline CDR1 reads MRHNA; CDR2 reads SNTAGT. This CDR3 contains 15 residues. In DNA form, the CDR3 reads TGTGCCAGCAGTGACTCGACGCTTGGGGCCCCGGAGCTGTTTTTT. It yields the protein CASSDSTLGAPELFF.

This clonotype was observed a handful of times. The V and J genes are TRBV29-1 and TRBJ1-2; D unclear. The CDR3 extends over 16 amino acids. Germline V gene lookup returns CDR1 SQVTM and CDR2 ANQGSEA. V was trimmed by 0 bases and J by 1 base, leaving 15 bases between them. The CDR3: CSVEDHDGSGNYGYTF. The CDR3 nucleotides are TGCAGCGTTGAAGATCACGATGGATCGGGTAACTATGGCTACACCTTC.

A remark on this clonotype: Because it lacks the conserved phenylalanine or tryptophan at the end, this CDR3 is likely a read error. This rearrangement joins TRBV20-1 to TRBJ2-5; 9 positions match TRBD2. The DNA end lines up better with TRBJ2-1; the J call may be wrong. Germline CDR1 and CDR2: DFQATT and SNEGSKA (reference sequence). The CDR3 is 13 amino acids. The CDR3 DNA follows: TGCAGCCCTAGGACTAGCGAATACAATGAGCAGTTCGTC. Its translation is CSPRTSEYNEQFV.

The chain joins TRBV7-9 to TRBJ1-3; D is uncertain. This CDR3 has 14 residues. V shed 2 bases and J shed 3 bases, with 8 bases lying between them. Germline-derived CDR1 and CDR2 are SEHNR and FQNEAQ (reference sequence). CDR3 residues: CASSLLLGGNTIYF. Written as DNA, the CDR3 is TGTGCCAGCAGCTTACTGTTGGGTGGAAACACCATATATTTT.

CDR3 amino acids: CASSLGRKQAQETQYF. The CDR3 region has the DNA TGTGCCAGCAGCTTAGGAAGAAAACAAGCCCAAGAGACCCAGTACTTC. J is TRBJ2-5 and V is TRBV7-9, with D uncertain. This CDR3 comprises 16 residues. Germline values: CDR1 SEHNR, CDR2 FQNEAQ (reference sequence). V gave up 1 base and J gave up 1 base, with 13 bases separating them. Filled out from reference TRBV7-9 and TRBJ2-5, the complete variable domain reads DTGVSQNPRHKITKRGQNVTFRCDPISEHNRLYWYRQTLGQGPEFLTYFQNEAQLEKSRLLSDRFSAERPKGSFSTLEIQRTEQGDSAMYLCASSLGRKQAQETQYFGPGTRLLVL.

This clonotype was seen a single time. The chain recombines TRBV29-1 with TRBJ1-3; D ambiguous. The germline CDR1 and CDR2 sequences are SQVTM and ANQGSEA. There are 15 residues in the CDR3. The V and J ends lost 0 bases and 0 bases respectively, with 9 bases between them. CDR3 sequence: CSVEDHAGSGNTIYF. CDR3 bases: TGCAGCGTTGAAGATCACGCAGGCTCTGGAAACACCATATATTTT.

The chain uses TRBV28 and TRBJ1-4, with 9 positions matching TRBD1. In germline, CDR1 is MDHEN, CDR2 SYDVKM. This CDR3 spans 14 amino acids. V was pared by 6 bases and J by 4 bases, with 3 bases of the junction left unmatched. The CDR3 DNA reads TGTGCCAGCAGCCGACAGGGGGTTAATGAAAAACTGTTTTTT. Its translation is CASSRQGVNEKLFF.

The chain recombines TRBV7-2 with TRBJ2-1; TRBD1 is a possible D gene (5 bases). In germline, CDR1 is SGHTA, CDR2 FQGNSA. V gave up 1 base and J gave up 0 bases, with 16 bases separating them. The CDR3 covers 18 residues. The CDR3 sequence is CASSLDPGSLSSYNEQFF. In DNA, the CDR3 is TGTGCCAGCAGCTTAGATCCAGGGTCGCTTAGCTCCTACAATGAGCAGTTCTTC.

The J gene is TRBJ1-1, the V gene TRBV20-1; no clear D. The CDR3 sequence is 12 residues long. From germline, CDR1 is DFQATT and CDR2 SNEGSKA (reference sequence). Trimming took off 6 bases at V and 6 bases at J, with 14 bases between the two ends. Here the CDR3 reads CSAPEEGPEAFF. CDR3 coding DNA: TGCAGTGCGCCCGAGGAGGGCCCTGAAGCTTTCTTT.

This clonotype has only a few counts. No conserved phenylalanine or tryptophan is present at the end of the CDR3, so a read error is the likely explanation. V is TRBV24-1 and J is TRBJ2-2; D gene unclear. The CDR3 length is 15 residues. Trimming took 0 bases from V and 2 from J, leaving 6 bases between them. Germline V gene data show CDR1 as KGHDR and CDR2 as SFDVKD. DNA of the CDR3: TGTGCCACCAGTGATTTGCTTCGAAACACCGGGGAGCTGTTTTCT. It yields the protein CATSDLLRNTGELFS.

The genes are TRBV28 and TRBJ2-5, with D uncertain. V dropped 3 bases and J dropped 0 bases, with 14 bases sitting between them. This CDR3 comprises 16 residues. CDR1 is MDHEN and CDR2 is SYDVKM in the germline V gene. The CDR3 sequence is CASSFSLGRDQETQYF. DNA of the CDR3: TGTGCCAGCAGTTTTTCTCTAGGACGGGACCAAGAGACCCAGTACTTC.

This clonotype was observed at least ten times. CDR3 protein: CSVEVTGGRETQYF. Here the CDR3 DNA reads TGCAGCGTTGAAGTCACAGGGGGACGGGAGACCCAGTACTTC. This sequence joins TRBV29-1 and TRBJ2-5; 8 bases agree with TRBD1. There are 14 residues in the CDR3. CDR1 and CDR2 (germline): SQVTM, ANQGSEA. Trimming removed 1 base from V and 5 bases from J; junction bases left unmatched: 6.

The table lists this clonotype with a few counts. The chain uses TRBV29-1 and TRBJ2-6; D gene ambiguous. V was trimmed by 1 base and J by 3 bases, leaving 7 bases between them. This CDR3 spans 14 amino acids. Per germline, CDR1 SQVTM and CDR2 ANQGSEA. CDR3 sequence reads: CSVEGGNGANVLTF. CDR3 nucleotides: TGCAGCGTTGAAGGGGGAAATGGGGCCAACGTCCTGACTTTC.

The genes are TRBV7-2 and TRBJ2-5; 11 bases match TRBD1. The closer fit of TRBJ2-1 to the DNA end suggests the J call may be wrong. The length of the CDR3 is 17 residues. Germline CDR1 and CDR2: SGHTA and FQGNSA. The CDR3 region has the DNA TGTGCCAGCAGGGAACACGGGACAGGGGGTATCTACAATGAGCAGTTCTTC. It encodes CASREHGTGGIYNEQFF.

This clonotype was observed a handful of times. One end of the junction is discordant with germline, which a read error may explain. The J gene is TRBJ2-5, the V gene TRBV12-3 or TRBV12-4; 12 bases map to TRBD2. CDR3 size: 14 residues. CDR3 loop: CASSLAGGPREQYF. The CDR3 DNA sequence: TGTGCCAGCAGTCTAGCGGGAGGGCCGCGGGAGCAGTACTTC.

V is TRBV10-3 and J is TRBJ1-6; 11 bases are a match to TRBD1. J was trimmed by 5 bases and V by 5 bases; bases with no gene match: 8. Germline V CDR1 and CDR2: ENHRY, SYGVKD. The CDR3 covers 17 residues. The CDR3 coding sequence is TGTGCCATCAGTCGGACAGGGGGCGAACAAAATAATTCACCCCTCCACTTT. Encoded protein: CAISRTGGEQNNSPLHF.

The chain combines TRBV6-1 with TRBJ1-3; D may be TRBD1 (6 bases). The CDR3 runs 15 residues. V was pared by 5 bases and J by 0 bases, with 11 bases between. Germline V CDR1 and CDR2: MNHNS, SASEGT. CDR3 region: CASSWTDNSGNTIYF. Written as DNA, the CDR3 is TGTGCCAGCAGTTGGACAGACAACTCTGGAAACACCATATATTTT.

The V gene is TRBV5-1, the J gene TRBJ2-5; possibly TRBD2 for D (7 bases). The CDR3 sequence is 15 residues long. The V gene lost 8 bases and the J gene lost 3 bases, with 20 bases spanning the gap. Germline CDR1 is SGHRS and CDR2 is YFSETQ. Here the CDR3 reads CASHPTGGAEETQYF. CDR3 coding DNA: TGCGCCAGTCACCCGACGGGGGGCGCGGAAGAGACCCAGTACTTC. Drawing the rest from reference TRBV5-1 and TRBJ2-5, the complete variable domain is KAGVTQTPRYLIKTRGQQVTLSCSPISGHRSVSWYQQTPGQGLQFLFEYFSETQRNKGNFPGRFSGRQFSNSRSEMNVSTLELGDSALYLCASHPTGGAEETQYFGPGTRLLVL.

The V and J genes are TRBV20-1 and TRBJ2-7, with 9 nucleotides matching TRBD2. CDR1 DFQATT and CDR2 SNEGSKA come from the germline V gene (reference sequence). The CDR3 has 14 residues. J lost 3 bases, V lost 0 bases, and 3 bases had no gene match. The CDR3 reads CSARDLRGGYEQYF. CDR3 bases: TGCAGTGCTAGAGATCTGCGGGGGGGCTACGAGCAGTACTTC.

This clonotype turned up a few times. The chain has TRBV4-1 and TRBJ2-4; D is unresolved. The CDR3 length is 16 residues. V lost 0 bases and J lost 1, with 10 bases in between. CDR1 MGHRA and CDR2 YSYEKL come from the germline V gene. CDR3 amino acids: CASSQDKIQAKNIQYF. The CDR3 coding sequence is TGCGCCAGCAGCCAAGATAAGATTCAGGCCAAAAACATTCAGTACTTC.

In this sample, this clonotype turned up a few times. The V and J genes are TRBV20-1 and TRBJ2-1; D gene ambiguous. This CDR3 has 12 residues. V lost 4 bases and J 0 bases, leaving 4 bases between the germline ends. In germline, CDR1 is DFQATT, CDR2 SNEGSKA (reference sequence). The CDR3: CSATDSYNEQFF. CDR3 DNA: TGCAGTGCTACAGACTCCTACAATGAGCAGTTCTTC.